The 16 T cell receptor beta chains below were found in one sample sequenced in a study of CD8 T cells in Susac syndrome. Random hexamers were used to reverse transcribe an amount of 0.5 to 1 ug RNA. TCRdb re-called the immunoSEQ multiplex PCR reads through MiXCR, storing one row per CDR3 protein. Here the sample spans about 130,000 distinct CDR3 sequences, more than 90% being singletons. Material for sequencing was CD4+ T cells from PBMCs. These receptors originate from a human donor in good health.

The chain carries TRBV21-1 and TRBJ2-5; the table assigns TRBD1, which was not confirmed against the DNA. TRBV21-1 is reported as a pseudogene. CDR3 length: 14 residues. CDR3 sequence reads: CASSKAQGQETQYF. In DNA form, the CDR3 reads TGTGCCAGCAGCAAAGCCCAGGGCCAAGAGACCCAGTACTTC.

This sequence joins TRBV5-4 and TRBJ2-7; 11 bases line up with TRBD2. There are 16 residues in the CDR3. With 3 bases clipped from V and 6 bases from J, the junction kept 11 bases outside the gene matches. The V gene's germline CDR1 is SGHNT and CDR2 YYREEE (reference sequence). Here the CDR3 DNA reads TGTGCCAGCAGCTCCGGGGGGACTAGCGGAAGGGGCGAGCAGTACTTC. It codes for CASSSGGTSGRGEQYF.

This chain connects TRBV5-1 to TRBJ1-5, with D possibly being TRBD1 (5 bases). The CDR3 spans 15 residues. V gave up 0 bases and J gave up 1 base, with 8 bases separating them. Per the germline V gene, CDR1 is SGHRS and CDR2 is YFSETQ. This CDR3 is CASSLGGASNQPQHF. The CDR3 DNA follows: TGCGCCAGCAGCTTGGGGGGCGCGAGCAATCAGCCCCAGCATTTT.

The chain recombines TRBV10-2 with TRBJ2-1; 9 bases are shared with TRBD2. The germline V gene encodes CDR1 WSHSY and CDR2 SAAADI. The CDR3 length is 14 residues. Trimming took 4 bases from V and 3 from J; bases not matched to a gene: 1. The CDR3, as DNA: TGCGCCAGCAGTGGGACTAGCGTCTACAATGAGCAGTTCTTC. Amino acids: CASSGTSVYNEQFF.

CDR3 coding DNA: TGTGCCAGCAGCCCGGGACAGACCGGGGAGCTGTTTTTT. Translation gives CASSPGQTGELFF. J is TRBJ2-2 and V is TRBV3-1; TRBD1 aligns across 7 bases. Trimming took 4 bases from V and 5 from J; bases not matched to a gene: 1. The CDR3 contains 13 residues. Germline V gives CDR1 LGHDT, CDR2 YNNKEL (reference sequence). Full variable domain (remainder filled in from reference TRBV3-1 and TRBJ2-2): DTAVSQTPKYLVTQMGNDKSIKCEQNLGHDTMYWYKQDSKKFLKIMFSYNNKELIINETVPNRFSPKSPDKAHLNLHINSLELGDSAVYFCASSPGQTGELFFGEGSRLTVL.

V gene TRBV5-4 combines with J gene TRBJ1-2; 7 bases are a match to TRBD1. Germline V CDR1 and CDR2: SGHNT, YYREEE (reference sequence). Trimming took 0 bases from V and 4 from J; bases not matched to a gene: 9. The CDR3 is 16 amino acids. This chain's CDR3 is CASSLAGGMSAYGYTF. Here the CDR3 DNA reads TGTGCCAGCAGCTTGGCAGGGGGTATGAGTGCCTATGGCTACACCTTC.

This chain uses TRBV20-1 with TRBJ2-1, with TRBD2 matching over 10 bases. CDR3 size: 13 residues. The ends lost 5 bases at V and 9 bases at J; junction bases unmatched: 7. The germline gives CDR1 DFQATT, CDR2 SNEGSKA (reference sequence). CDR3 DNA: TGCAGTGCTCGACTAGCGGGTGTGGGTGAGCAGTTCTTC. It encodes CSARLAGVGEQFF.

The CDR3 loop is CASSSTSGVSYEQYF. The CDR3 coding sequence is TGTGCCAGCTCATCGACTTCCGGGGTCTCCTACGAGCAGTACTTC. This chain connects TRBV18 to TRBJ2-7; TRBD2 might be the D (5 bases). Trimming took 5 bases from V and 0 from J, leaving 14 bases between them. This CDR3 has 15 amino acids. Looked up from germline, CDR1 is KGHSH and CDR2 is LQKENI.

V gene TRBV28 combines with J gene TRBJ1-5; no clear D. The V end was cut by 6 bases, the J end by 7 bases, with 16 bases between. Looked up from germline, CDR1 is MDHEN and CDR2 is SYDVKM. The CDR3 contains 14 residues. The DNA for the CDR3 is TGTGCCAGCAGACCCCGGACGTTCAGGCAGCCCCAGCATTTT. Amino acids: CASRPRTFRQPQHF.

V gene TRBV19 combines with J gene TRBJ2-5; 12 positions agree with TRBD1. V lost 5 bases to trimming and J lost 5 bases; unmatched junction nucleotides: 6. The length of the CDR3 is 15 residues. In germline, CDR1 is LNHDA, CDR2 SQIVND (reference sequence). CDR3 amino acids: CASSARDRGLETQYF. CDR3 DNA sequence: TGTGCCAGTAGTGCCCGGGACAGGGGGCTCGAGACCCAGTACTTC.

The chain is built from TRBV5-1 and TRBJ2-7, with D maybe TRBD2 (6 bases). V dropped 4 bases and J dropped 9 bases, with 11 bases sitting between them. The CDR3 is 11 residues long. The germline V gene encodes CDR1 SGHRS and CDR2 YFSETQ. The CDR3 region has the DNA TGCGCCAGCAGCACCGACGGGGGGCAGTACTTC. Amino acid sequence: CASSTDGGQYF.

This chain links TRBV3-1 with TRBJ2-1; 9 positions agree with TRBD2. After removal of 1 base from V and 8 bases from J, the junction contained 6 bases not matched to a gene. Germline-derived CDR1 and CDR2 are LGHDT and YNNKEL (reference sequence). This CDR3 contains 15 residues. CDR3 protein: CASSQVASGKYEQFF. The CDR3 nucleotides read TGTGCCAGCAGCCAAGTAGCTAGCGGGAAATATGAGCAGTTCTTC.

This sequence joins TRBV18 and TRBJ2-2; 8 bases agree with TRBD1. Germline loops: CDR1 KGHSH, CDR2 LQKENI. The CDR3 runs to 18 residues. Trimming at V came to 2 bases and at J to 5 bases, leaving 13 bases not matched to a gene. The CDR3 coding sequence is TGTGCCAGCTCACCAGTGGACAGGGCCCTAACGGTGACCGGGGAGCTGTTTTTT. It yields the protein CASSPVDRALTVTGELFF.

The J gene is TRBJ1-4, the V gene TRBV11-2, with D uncertain. The CDR3 is 15 residues long. The ends were cut back, 1 base at V and 5 bases at J, with 11 bases in the middle. Germline V gene lookup returns CDR1 SGHAT and CDR2 FQNNGV. The CDR3 region has the DNA TGTGCCAGCAGCTTAGCTCGGGGAAAGAATGAAAAACTGTTTTTT. As protein: CASSLARGKNEKLFF. Together with reference TRBV11-2 and TRBJ1-4, the CDR3 gives the full variable domain: EAGVAQSPRYKIIEKRQSVAFWCNPISGHATLYWYQQILGQGPKLLIQFQNNGVVDDSQLPKDRFSAERLKGVDSTLKIQPAKLEDSAVYLCASSLARGKNEKLFFGSGTQLSVL.

This chain links TRBV27 with TRBJ1-1, with D perhaps matching TRBD1 (6 bases). Germline V CDR1 and CDR2: MNHEY, SMNVEV (reference sequence). Deletions cut 0 bases from V and 11 bases from J, with 19 bases between. This CDR3 has 15 amino acids. CDR3 sequence reads: CASSLSGWGPQVAFF. In nucleotides, the CDR3 is TGTGCCAGCAGTTTATCCGGATGGGGGCCCCAGGTGGCTTTCTTT.

The gene calls are TRBV6-6 and TRBJ1-2; the D is unclear. Per the germline V gene, CDR1 is MNHNY and CDR2 is SVGAGI (reference sequence). The V end lost 4 bases, the J end lost 8 bases, and 11 bases lay between the germline ends. The CDR3 totals 12 residues. CDR3 nucleotides: TGTGCCAGCAGTTGGTCTGCGGGAGGCTACACCTTC. Translating gives CASSWSAGGYTF.